This T cell receptor beta chain was identified during a study of T cell changes during pregnancy in multiple sclerosis. Sequencing was performed with immunoSEQ multiplex PCR; in TCRdb, only in-frame clones are kept and a portion is missing. The table shows 55,000 to 65,000 clones, with over 85% occurring only once. This specimen consisted of peripheral blood, obtained in the first trimester of pregnancy. The clonotype comes from a female donor in good health, enrolled as a control in a pregnancy study.

The CDR3 reads CASSFDRANTEAFF. DNA for the CDR3: TGTGCCAGCAGCTTCGACAGAGCGAACACTGAAGCTTTCTTT. The rearrangement links TRBV2 to TRBJ1-1; weak D call: TRBD1 (5 bases). This CDR3 comprises 14 residues. Per germline, CDR1 SNHLY and CDR2 FYNNEI. Trimming shortened V by 6 bases and J by 1 base, and 12 bases separated the two germline ends.